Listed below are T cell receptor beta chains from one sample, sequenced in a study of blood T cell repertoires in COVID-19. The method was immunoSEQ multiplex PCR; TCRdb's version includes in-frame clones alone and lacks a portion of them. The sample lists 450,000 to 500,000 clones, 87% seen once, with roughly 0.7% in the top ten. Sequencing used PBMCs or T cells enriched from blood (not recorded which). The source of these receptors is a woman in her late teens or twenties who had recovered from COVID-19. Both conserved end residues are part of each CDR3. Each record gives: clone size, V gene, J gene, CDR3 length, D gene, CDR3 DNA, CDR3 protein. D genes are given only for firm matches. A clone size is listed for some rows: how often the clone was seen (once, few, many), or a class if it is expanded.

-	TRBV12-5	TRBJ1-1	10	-	TGTGCTAGTGCCCAGACTGAAGCTTTCTTT	CASAQTEAFF
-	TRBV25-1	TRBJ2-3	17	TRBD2	TGTGCCAGCAGTGAGACGTCTAGCGGGGGGGGTAAAGATACGCAGTATTTT	CASSETSSGGGKDTQYF
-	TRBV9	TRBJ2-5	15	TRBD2	TGTGCCAGCAGCCCCCGAGCGGGGAGCCAAGAGACCCAGTACTTC	CASSPRAGSQETQYF
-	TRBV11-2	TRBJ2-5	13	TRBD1	TGTGCCAGCAGCCCTTGGACAGGGGAAGCCCAGTACTTC	CASSPWTGEAQYF
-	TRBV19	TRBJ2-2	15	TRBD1	TGTGCCAGTAGTCTTCGACAGGGGGCTGGAGGGGAGCTGTTTTTT	CASSLRQGAGGELFF
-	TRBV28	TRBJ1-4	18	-	TGTGCCAGCAGTTTATTCCGGATTCAGGGGTGGTCTAATGAAAAACTGTTTTTT	CASSLFRIQGWSNEKLFF
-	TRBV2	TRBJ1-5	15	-	TGTGCCAGCAGTGAGGGGGGGTTTAGCAATCAGCCCCAGCATTTT	CASSEGGFSNQPQHF
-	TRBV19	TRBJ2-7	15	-	TGTGCCAGTAGTATCGGCGAAACTACCACGGACGAGCAGTACTTC	CASSIGETTTDEQYF
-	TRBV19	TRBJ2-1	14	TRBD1	TGTGCCAGTAGTAACCGGGACAGGGGTAATGAGCAGTTCTTC	CASSNRDRGNEQFF
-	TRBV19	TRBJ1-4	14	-	TGTGCCAGTAGCCCTTCTTACAGTAATGAAAAACTGTTTTTT	CASSPSYSNEKLFF
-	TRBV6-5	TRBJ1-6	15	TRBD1	TGTGCCAGCATATTAACAGGGGGGTCCATGGGGGCCCTCCACTTT	CASILTGGSMGALHF
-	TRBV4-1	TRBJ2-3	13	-	TGCGCCAGCAGCCAAGATCGGGGAGATACGCAGTATTTT	CASSQDRGDTQYF
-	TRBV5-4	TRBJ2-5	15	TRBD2	TGTGCCAGCAGCTTGACTAGCGGGGGAGGAGAGACCCAGTACTTC	CASSLTSGGGETQYF
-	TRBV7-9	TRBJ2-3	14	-	TGTGCCAGCAGCTTAGTCGGGGGTTCAGATACGCAGTATTTT	CASSLVGGSDTQYF
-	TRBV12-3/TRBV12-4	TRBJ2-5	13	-	TGTGCCAGCAGTTTAGGGGCACTTGGGACCCAGTACTTC	CASSLGALGTQYF
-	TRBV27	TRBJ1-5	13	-	TGTGCCAGCAGTTTCGGTCCCAATCAGCCCCAGCATTTT	CASSFGPNQPQHF
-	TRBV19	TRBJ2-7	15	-	TGTGCCAGTAGTCCACGACGGGGAGCATCCTACGAGCAGTACTTC	CASSPRRGASYEQYF
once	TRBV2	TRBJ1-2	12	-	TGTGCCAGCAGAGAGGGTTCCTCTGGCTACACCTTC	CASREGSSGYTF
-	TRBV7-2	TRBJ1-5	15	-	TGTGCCAGCAGCTTGGGGCAGGGGAGGGGGCAGCCCCAGCATTTT	CASSLGQGRGQPQHF
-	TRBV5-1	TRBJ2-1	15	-	TGCGCCAGCAGCTTGGGAGCGCAGTGGCGGGGTGAGCAGTTCTTC	CASSLGAQWRGEQFF
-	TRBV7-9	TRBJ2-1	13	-	TGTGCCAGCAGCTTACGGGGTCTGGATGAGCAGTTCTTC	CASSLRGLDEQFF
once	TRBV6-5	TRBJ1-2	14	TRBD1	TGTGCCAGCAGCTACCTGGACAGGGTTGGCGGCTACACCTTC	CASSYLDRVGGYTF
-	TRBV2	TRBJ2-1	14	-	TGTGCCAGCAGTGAAGTCCCCGGGACCGCGGAGGGGTTCTTC	CASSEVPGTAEGFF
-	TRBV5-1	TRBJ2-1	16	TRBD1	TGCGCCAGCAGCTTGGAACGGGACAGCCATGGCAATGAGCAGTTCTTC	CASSLERDSHGNEQFF
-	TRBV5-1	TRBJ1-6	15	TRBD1	TGCGCCAGCACCCCAATAACAGGGGAGGATTCACCCCTCCACTTT	CASTPITGEDSPLHF
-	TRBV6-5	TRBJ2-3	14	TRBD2	TGTGCCAGCAGGGAGCGGGGGGCGAGAGATACGCAGTATTTT	CASRERGARDTQYF
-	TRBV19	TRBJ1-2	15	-	TGTGCCAGTAGTATAGACTTCTCTGGCCCTTATGGCTACACCTTC	CASSIDFSGPYGYTF
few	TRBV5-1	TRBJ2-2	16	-	TGCGCCAGCAGCTTTAATAGAGTAGCTAGCACCGGGGAGCTGTTTTTT	CASSFNRVASTGELFF
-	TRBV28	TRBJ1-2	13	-	TGTGCCAGCAGCTTCCAGGGCTCCTATGGCTACACCTTC	CASSFQGSYGYTF
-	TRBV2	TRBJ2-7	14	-	TGTGCCAGCAGTACACGGCTAGCCCTGGAGGAGCAGTACTTC	CASSTRLALEEQYF
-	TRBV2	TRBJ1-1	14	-	TGTGCCAGCAAGGGGCTGAAAGGGAACACTGAAGCTTTCTTT	CASKGLKGNTEAFF
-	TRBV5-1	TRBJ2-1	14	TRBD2	TGCGCCAGCAACACAGCGGGGGGCTACAATGAGCAGTTCTTC	CASNTAGGYNEQFF
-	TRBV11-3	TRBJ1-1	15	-	TGTGCCAGCAGCTTAGGGGGAGTCCTGAACACTGAAGCTTTCTTT	CASSLGGVLNTEAFF
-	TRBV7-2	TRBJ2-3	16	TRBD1	TGTGCCAGCAGCTTATTTGCAGGGGGCGAAGGGGATACGCAGTATTTT	CASSLFAGGEGDTQYF
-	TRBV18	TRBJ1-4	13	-	TGTGCCAGCACAGGGAGAACTAATGAAAAACTGTTTTTT	CASTGRTNEKLFF
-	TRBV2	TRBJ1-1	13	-	TGTGCCAGCAGTGAACGCGAGAACACTGAAGCTTTCTTT	CASSERENTEAFF
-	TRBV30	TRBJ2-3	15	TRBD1	TGTGCCTGGAGTCTCAGGACAGGGGAAGTGGATACGCAGTATTTT	CAWSLRTGEVDTQYF
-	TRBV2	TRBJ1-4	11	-	TGTGCCAGCAAGAATTACGGAAAACTGTTTTTT	CASKNYGKLFF
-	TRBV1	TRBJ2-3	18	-	TGCACCAGCAGCCAGGATCCCGAGACAGTAACTAGCACAGATACGCAGTATTTT	CTSSQDPETVTSTDTQYF
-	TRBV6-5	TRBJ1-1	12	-	TGTGCCAGCACCGGCGGGGACACTGAAGCTTTCTTT	CASTGGDTEAFF
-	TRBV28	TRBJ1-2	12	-	TGTGCCAGCAGCCGGGTTCTTTATGGCTACACCTTC	CASSRVLYGYTF
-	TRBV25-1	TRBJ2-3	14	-	TGTGCCAGCAGTGAATCCCAGGCCCGGGATACGCAGTATTTT	CASSESQARDTQYF
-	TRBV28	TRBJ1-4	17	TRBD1	TGTGCCAGCAATTCCCCGGGACAGGCGAAAGGCAGCGAAAAACTGTTTTTT	CASNSPGQAKGSEKLFF
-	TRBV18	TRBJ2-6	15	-	TGTGCCAGCTCTTCAGGGGTGGCTGGGGCCAACGTCCTGACTTTC	CASSSGVAGANVLTF
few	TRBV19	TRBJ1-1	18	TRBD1	TGTGCCAGTAGCTGGGACCGGGACAGGAGAGTCATGAACACTGAAGCTTTCTTT	CASSWDRDRRVMNTEAFF
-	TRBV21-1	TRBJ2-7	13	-	TGTGCCAGCAGCAGGGACAGGGACCACGAGCAGTACTTC	CASSRDRDHEQYF
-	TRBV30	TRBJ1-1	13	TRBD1	TGTGCCTGGAGCCGGACAGGGTCCGGGAGGGCTTTCTTT	CAWSRTGSGRAFF
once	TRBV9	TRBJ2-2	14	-	TGTGCCAGCAGCGTACGTACGAACACCGGGGAGCTGTTTTTT	CASSVRTNTGELFF
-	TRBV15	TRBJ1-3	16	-	TGTGCCACCAGCGCCAGGGGCCCGAGCTCTGGAAACACCATATATTTT	CATSARGPSSGNTIYF
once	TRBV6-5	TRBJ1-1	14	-	TGTGCCAGCAGTTACGGGCTGGGGCTTTCTGGAGCTTTCTTT	CASSYGLGLSGAFF
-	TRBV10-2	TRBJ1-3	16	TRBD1	TGCGCCAGTCGGACAGGGGGTATTCTCTCTGGAAACACCATATATTTT	CASRTGGILSGNTIYF
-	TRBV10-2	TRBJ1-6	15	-	TGCGCCAGCAGTGAGGAAAGAGTGAGGAATTCACCCCTCCACTTT	CASSEERVRNSPLHF
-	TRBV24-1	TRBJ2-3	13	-	TGTGCCACCCGTCAGGGGCTGAGGGATACGCAGTATTTT	CATRQGLRDTQYF
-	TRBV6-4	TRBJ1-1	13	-	TGTGCCAGCAGCCCAATTCTCGGTCTTGAAGCTTTCTTT	CASSPILGLEAFF
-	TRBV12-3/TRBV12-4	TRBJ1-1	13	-	TGTGCCAGCAGTTTTTTCAGGAACACTGAAGCTTTCTTT	CASSFFRNTEAFF
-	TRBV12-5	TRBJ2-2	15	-	TGTGCTAGTGGTTTCTTACCTAATACCCCCGGGGAGCTGTTTTTT	CASGFLPNTPGELFF
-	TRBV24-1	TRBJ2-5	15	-	TGTGCCACCAGTGACTCGACAGGAACACAAGAGACCCAGTACTTC	CATSDSTGTQETQYF
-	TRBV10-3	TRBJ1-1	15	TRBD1	TGTGCCATCAGGAGGACAGGAGGGCTGAACACTGAAGCTTTCTTT	CAIRRTGGLNTEAFF
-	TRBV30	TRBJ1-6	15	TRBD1	TGTGCCTGGAGATCTAGGACAGGGGATAATTCACCCCTCCACTTT	CAWRSRTGDNSPLHF